This T cell receptor beta chain is drawn from a study of regulatory T cells in long-lasting Graves disease (dated by TCRdb to the early 2020s). Context from the whole study: Antithyroid drugs had been taken for less than 3 months by newly diagnosed Graves' disease patients. The study took place in China and was registered as a clinical trial. A total of roughly 35 samples were covered by TCR sequencing, comprising around 13 persistent and around 20 newly diagnosed Graves' disease patients. Patients with persistent Graves' disease were compared with patients with newly diagnosed Graves' disease using TCR sequencing and RNA sequencing of peripheral blood. Paper-wide results and their limitations: As a limitation, the authors acknowledged that the small sample size may reduce accuracy. TRBV28, TRBJ1-2 and TRBJ2-5 were preferentially used in persistent disease, while TRBV20-1 and TRBJ2-1 were favored in newly diagnosed disease. Peripheral blood alone was examined, since thyroid tissue, which constituted the primary lesion, could not be accessed. Sequencing and analysis were limited to the TCR beta chain. A larger number of public clonotypes was shared among persistent patients (approximately 2,600) than among newly diagnosed patients (approximately 930). Compared with newly diagnosed patients, patients with persistent Graves' disease had lower TCR Shannon entropy and fewer highly expanded clones, which suggests clonal expansion.

This clonotype turned up a few times. The antigen this receptor binds is unknown. No base qualities exist here, and no much larger clone lies one base off it. The sample's time point, from its label and the paper: newly diagnosed GD, antithyroid drugs for less than 3 months. For both TCR sequencing and RNA sequencing, RNA was extracted from PBMCs in TRIzol. The diagnosis of Graves' disease was made according to American Thyroid Association guidelines. Patients for the study were recruited at an endocrinology department in Xi'an, China. Each patient gave 9 to 10 milliliters of peripheral blood, collected in an EDTA anticoagulant tube. Ficoll Paque Plus density gradient separation was used to isolate PBMCs, and no further T cell sorting was performed. RNA quality was checked with an Agilent 2100 Bioanalyzer and agarose gel, and concentration with a NanoDrop 2000. The method was multiplex PCR. The sequencer listed for this sample is Illumina HiSeq 4000. To build TCR beta libraries, CDR3 regions were amplified by Arm-PCR using iRepertoire HTBI primers. Before sequencing, the PCR products underwent gel purification. In the authors' own workflow: A total of 62 TRBV and approximately 13 TRBJ segments were identified across samples and were used for gene usage analysis of CDR3 amino acid clonotypes. COPE and FqMerger were used to merge filtered high-quality paired reads into contigs. BLAST was used to align contigs to IMGT TRBV, TRBD and TRBJ reference genes, with CDR3 defined following IMGT. Highly expanded clones were defined as clonotypes with a frequency above 0.1%. Shannon entropy served as the measure of repertoire diversity, while the Gini coefficient captured V-J evenness. Public clonotypes were defined as clonotypes shared by more than one individual. The public reads were quality trimmed at Q25 with fastp and then assembled into clones with MiXCR by TCRdb, keeping productive beta chains. One record per CDR3 amino acid sequence lists the most common genes and DNA. These V and J calls derive from TCRdb rather than the authors' analysis. Recorded for this sample are 550,000 to 650,000 distinct CDR3 sequences; about 15% of them occurred a single time. The ten most abundant clones make up about 11% of the sample.

CDR1 and CDR2, looked up from the germline V gene (reference sequence), are SGHKS and YYEKEE. From the cysteine up to the phenylalanine, the CDR3 has a length of 16 residues. This entry keeps only the CDR3 DNA: 48 bases, framed from base 1. V is pruned by 5 bases and J by 2 bases, leaving 13 bases of the junction without a gene match. These data also formed part of another study, on T cells in Graves' hyperthyroidism and ophthalmopathy. The second study's authors report: Stable Graves' hyperthyroidism was defined as the absence of progression to ophthalmopathy over 18 months of follow-up. Hyperthyroidism patients were newly diagnosed, with disease duration under 2 months, and aged 18 to 65 years. The study excluded patients with uncontrolled infections, other autoimmune diseases, pregnancy or lactation. Diagnoses were established on the basis of clinical symptoms, serum thyroxine and TRAb, thyroid ultrasound, and orbital computed tomography. The TCR CDR3 was subjected to a first round of RT-PCR using the HTBI primer set and the Qiagen OneStep RT-PCR kit. Blood samples also contained most of the expanded thyroid clonotypes (frequency above 0.001), which suggests that blood repertoires may reflect thyroid immune responses. In cross-validation, a model built on a 13 V-J signature told ophthalmopathy apart from stable hyperthyroidism with 87.88% sensitivity and around 84% specificity, and in testing the same model reached 80%/75%. In validation, the model predicted progression to ophthalmopathy with over 60% sensitivity and around 72% specificity, a median of approximately 6.5 months before onset. TCR V-J signatures able to tell the groups apart were searched for in a discovery cohort of some 97 patients, of whom 40 to 45 had Graves' ophthalmopathy and about 55 had stable Graves' hyperthyroidism. Whether ophthalmopathy could be predicted prospectively was tested in an independent validation cohort made up of under 20 hyperthyroidism patients plus 17 patients who later progressed to ophthalmopathy. The 95 to 100 discovery patients were divided at random into training and test sets in a 7:3 ratio. The study also compared thyroid tissue and blood T-cell repertoires from more than five Graves' hyperthyroidism patients. Once sampling was done, hyperthyroidism patients were given methimazole at a starting dose of 30 mg daily, whereas ophthalmopathy patients were given high-dose intravenous methylprednisolone. The libraries were constructed in a second round of multiplex PCR and then size-selected and purified. Paired-end sequencing of the libraries was performed with 100 bp reads on an Illumina HiSeq2000. SOAPnuke was used to process the raw data, throwing out any read that contained adapters or uncalled bases, had a mean Phred below 15, or lacked an exact constant-primer or identifier match. High-quality paired reads were merged with COPE v1.2.5, and unique nucleotide sequences were defined as clonotypes. Clonotypes were aligned to IMGT TRBV, TRBD and TRBJ reference segments using MiTCR v1.1. Analysis was restricted to V-J combinations with a frequency above 0.0001, which covered about 99% of repertoires. A TCS score was defined as the ratio of F50 (clonal expansion) to E x V (chaos), with BLOSUM62-based TCRdist applied between CDR3 peptides within each V-J. Welch's t-statistics and random forest reduced 500 to 650 V-J features to 10 to 15, which were used in a naive Bayes classifier (R e1071). Sample size was not statistically predetermined, and investigators were not blinded to group allocation. According to the paper, TCR Vbeta CDR3 sequencing was carried out on 135 peripheral blood samples, which came from more than 40 ophthalmopathy, around 75 hyperthyroidism and roughly 17 progressor patients.

The sample here was peripheral blood mononuclear cells (PBMCs), taken at new diagnosis, from a patient treated with antithyroid drugs. This sequence was found in a man between 18 and 35 years old with Graves disease. Donor details come from another sample of the same person, matched by shared clones. The sequence links TRBV5-5 to TRBJ2-7; 7 bases in the middle match TRBD1. The CDR3 here reads CASSRGGRTRAYEQYF. The sequenced DNA is TGTGCCAGCAGTCGAGGGGGCAGGACGAGAGCCTACGAGCAGTACTTC. Here the CDR3 is joined to the reference TRBV5-5 and TRBJ2-7 genes, and the full variable domain is: DAGVTQSPTHLIKTRGQQVTLRCSPISGHKSVSWYQQVLGQGPQFIFQYYEKEERGRGNFPDRFSARQFPNYSSELNVNALLLGDSALYLCASSRGGRTRAYEQYFGPGTRLTVT.